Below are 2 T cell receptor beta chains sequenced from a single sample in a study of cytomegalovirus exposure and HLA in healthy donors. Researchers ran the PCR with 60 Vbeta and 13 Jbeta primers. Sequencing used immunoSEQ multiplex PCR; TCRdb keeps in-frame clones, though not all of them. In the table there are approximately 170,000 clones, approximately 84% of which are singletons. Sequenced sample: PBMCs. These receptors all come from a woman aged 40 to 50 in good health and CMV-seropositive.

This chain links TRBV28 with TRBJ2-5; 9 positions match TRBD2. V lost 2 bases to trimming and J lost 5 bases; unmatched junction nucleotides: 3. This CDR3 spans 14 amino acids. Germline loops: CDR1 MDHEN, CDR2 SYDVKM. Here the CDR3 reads CASSLLGLAETQYF. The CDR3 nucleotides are TGTGCCAGCAGTTTACTAGGACTAGCGGAGACCCAGTACTTC.

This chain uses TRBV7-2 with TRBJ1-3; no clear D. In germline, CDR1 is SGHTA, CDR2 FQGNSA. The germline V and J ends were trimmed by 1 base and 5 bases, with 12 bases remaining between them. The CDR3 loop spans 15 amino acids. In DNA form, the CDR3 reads TGTGCCAGCAGCTTAGACCCTGCGGGGAGAAACACCATATATTTT. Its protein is CASSLDPAGRNTIYF. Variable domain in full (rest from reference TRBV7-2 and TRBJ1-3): GAGVSQSPSNKVTEKGKDVELRCDPISGHTALYWYRQSLGQGLEFLIYFQGNSAPDKSGLPSDRFSAERTGGSVSTLTIQRTQQEDSAVYLCASSLDPAGRNTIYFGEGSWLTVV.